The 5 T cell receptor beta chains given below trace back to one sample, sequenced in a study of early T cells in non-severe SARS-CoV-2 infection. Each CDR3 protein gets one entry after TCRdb re-called the 5' RACE reads with MiXCR. The data hold fewer than 50,000 distinct CDR3 sequences, with about 4% observed a single time. The sequenced material came from whole blood. Source of these receptors: an adult who was a healthcare worker with PCR-confirmed SARS-CoV-2 infection or an uninfected control (not recorded which).

This clonotype has at least ten counts. This chain joins TRBV4-2 and TRBJ2-3; 10 positions agree with TRBD2. CDR3 length: 19 amino acids. Trimming cost V 0 bases and J 6 bases; bases outside gene matches: 15. Germline V gene lookup returns CDR1 LGHNA and CDR2 YNFKEQ. The CDR3 bases are TGTGCCAGCAGCCAAGATCCGAGCGGGGGGGCCAGGTCACGGGATACGCAGTATTTT. Translating it yields CASSQDPSGGARSRDTQYF.

This clonotype was counted ten times or more. The chain employs TRBV7-9 and TRBJ2-3; D might be TRBD2 (5 bases). The CDR3 sequence is 12 residues long. Between the trimmed V and J ends, which lost 11 bases and 0 bases, there was a span of 9 bases. Germline CDR1 SEHNR, CDR2 FQNEAQ (reference sequence). The CDR3 region is CASERSTDTQYF. CDR3 nucleotides: TGTGCCTCGGAGCGGAGCACAGATACGCAGTATTTT.

This clonotype was detected a few times. V and J are TRBV18 and TRBJ1-6; tentatively, D is TRBD1 (5 bases). The CDR3 extends over 14 amino acids. Per germline, CDR1 KGHSH and CDR2 LQKENI. V was shortened by 3 bases and J by 9 bases, with 12 bases between the two germline ends. The CDR3 is CASSPRDDGSPLHF. CDR3 in DNA: TGTGCCAGCTCACCTCGGGACGACGGTTCACCCCTCCACTTT.

This clonotype was seen many times. This chain links TRBV5-1 with TRBJ2-4; D gene unclear. The V gene's germline CDR1 is SGHRS and CDR2 YFSETQ. The germline V and J ends were trimmed by 0 bases and 1 base, with 5 bases remaining between them. This CDR3 is built from 14 residues. The CDR3 DNA reads TGCGCCAGCAGCTTGGGATCCGCCAAAAACATTCAGTACTTC. This sequence encodes CASSLGSAKNIQYF.

In its sample, this clonotype was seen many times. The chain joins TRBV20-1 to TRBJ2-3, with D possibly matching TRBD1 (6 bases). CDR1 and CDR2 from the germline V gene are DFQATT and SNEGSKA (reference sequence). V was pared by 5 bases and J by 1 base, with 13 bases between. This CDR3 has 14 amino acids. The CDR3 is CSARGQPGTDTQYF. In nucleotides, the CDR3 is TGCAGTGCTCGCGGACAGCCCGGCACAGATACGCAGTATTTT.